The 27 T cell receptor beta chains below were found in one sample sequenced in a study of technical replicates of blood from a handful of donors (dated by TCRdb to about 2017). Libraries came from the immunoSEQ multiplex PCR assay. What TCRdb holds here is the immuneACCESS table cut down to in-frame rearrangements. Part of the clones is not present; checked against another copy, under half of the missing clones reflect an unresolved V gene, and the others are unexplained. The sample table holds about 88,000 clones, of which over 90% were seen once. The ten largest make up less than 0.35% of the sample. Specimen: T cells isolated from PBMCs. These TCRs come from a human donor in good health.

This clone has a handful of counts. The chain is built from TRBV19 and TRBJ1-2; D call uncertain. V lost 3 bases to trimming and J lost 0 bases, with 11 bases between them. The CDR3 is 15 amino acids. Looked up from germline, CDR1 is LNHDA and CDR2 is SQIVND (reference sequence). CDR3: CASSMVTVSNYGYTF. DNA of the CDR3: TGTGCCAGTAGTATGGTCACAGTTTCTAACTATGGCTACACCTTC.

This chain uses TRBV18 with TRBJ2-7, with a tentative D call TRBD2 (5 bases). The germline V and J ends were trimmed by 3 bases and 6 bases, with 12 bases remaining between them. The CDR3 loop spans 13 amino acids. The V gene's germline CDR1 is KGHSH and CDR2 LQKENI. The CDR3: CASSPTEGGEQYF. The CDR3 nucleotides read TGTGCCAGCTCACCTACAGAAGGAGGCGAGCAGTACTTC. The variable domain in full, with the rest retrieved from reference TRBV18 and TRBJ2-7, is NAGVMQNPRHLVRRRGQEARLRCSPMKGHSHVYWYRQLPEEGLKFMVYLQKENIIDESGMPKERFSAEFPKEGPSILRIQQVVRGDSAAYFCASSPTEGGEQYFGPGTRLTVT.

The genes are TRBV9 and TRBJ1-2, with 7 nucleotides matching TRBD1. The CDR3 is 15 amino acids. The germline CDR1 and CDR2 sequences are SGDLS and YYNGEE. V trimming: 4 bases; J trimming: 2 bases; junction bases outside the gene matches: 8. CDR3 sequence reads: CASSTRTGGNYGYTF. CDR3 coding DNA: TGTGCCAGCAGCACTAGGACAGGAGGAAACTATGGCTACACCTTC.

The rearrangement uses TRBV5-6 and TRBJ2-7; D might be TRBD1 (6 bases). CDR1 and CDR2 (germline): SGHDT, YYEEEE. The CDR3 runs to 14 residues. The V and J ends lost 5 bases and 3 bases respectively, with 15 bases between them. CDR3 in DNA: TGTGCCAGCAGGGGGGAGCTGACAGGCTACGAGCAGTACTTC. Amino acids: CASRGELTGYEQYF.

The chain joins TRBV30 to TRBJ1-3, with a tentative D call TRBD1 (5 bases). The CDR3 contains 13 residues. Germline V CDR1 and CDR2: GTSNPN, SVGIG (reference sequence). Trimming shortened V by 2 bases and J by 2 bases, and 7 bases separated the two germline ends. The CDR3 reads CAWSWGAGNTIYF. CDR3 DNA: TGTGCCTGGAGTTGGGGCGCTGGAAACACCATATATTTT.

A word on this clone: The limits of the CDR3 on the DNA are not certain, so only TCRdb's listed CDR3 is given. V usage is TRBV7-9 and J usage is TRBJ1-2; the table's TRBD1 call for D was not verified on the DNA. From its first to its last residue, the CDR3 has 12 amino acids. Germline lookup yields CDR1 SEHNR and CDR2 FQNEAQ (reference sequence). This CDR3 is CASSFGQGINTF.

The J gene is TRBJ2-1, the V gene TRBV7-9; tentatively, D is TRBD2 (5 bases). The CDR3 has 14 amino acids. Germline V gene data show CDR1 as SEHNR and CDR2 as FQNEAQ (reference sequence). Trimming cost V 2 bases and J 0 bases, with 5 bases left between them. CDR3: CASSLSGSYNEQFF. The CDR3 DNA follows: TGTGCCAGCAGCTTAAGCGGCTCCTACAATGAGCAGTTCTTC.

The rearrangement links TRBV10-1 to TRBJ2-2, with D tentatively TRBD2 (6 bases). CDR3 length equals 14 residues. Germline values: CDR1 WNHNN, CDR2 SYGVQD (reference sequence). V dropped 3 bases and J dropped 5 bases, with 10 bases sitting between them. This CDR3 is CASSEPGTTGELFF. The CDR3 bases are TGCGCCAGCAGTGAACCCGGGACTACCGGGGAGCTGTTTTTT.

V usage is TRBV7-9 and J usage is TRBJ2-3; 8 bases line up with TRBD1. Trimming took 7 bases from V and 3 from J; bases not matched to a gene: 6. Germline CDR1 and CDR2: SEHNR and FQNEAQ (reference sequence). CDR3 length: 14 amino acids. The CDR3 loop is CASTPGGATDTQYF. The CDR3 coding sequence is TGTGCCAGCACCCCAGGGGGCGCAACAGATACGCAGTATTTT.

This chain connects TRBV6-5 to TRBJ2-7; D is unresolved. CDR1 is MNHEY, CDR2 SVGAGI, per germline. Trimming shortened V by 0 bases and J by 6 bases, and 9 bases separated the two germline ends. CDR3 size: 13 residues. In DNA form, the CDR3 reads TGTGCCAGCAGTTACTCGATCCAAGCCGAGCAGTACTTC. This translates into CASSYSIQAEQYF.

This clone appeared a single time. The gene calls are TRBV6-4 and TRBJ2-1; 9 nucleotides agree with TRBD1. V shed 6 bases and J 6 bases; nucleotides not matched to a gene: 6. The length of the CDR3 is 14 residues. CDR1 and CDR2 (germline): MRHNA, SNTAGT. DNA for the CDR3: TGTGCCAGCAGACGGACAGGGGTAGGCAATGAGCAGTTCTTC. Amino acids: CASRRTGVGNEQFF.

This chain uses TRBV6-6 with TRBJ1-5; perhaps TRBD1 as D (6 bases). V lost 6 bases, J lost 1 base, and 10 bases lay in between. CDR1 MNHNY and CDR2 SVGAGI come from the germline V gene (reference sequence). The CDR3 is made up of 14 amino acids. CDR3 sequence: CASRRQESNQPQHF. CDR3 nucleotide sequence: TGTGCCAGCAGGAGACAGGAAAGCAATCAGCCCCAGCATTTT.

The DNA for the CDR3 is TGTGCCAGCAGCCCGAAGACAGGGACTAACTATGGCTACACCTTC. Translated, it gives CASSPKTGTNYGYTF. The V and J genes are TRBV7-2 and TRBJ1-2; 7 nucleotides align to TRBD1. Germline V gene lookup returns CDR1 SGHTA and CDR2 FQGNSA. V gave up 5 bases and J gave up 0 bases; unmatched junction bases: 6. This CDR3 is built from 15 residues.

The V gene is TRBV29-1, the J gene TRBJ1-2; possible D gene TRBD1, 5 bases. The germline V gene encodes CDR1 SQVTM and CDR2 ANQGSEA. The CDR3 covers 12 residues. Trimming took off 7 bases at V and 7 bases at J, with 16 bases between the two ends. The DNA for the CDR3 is TGCAGCGCTGGCCATGGGGCCGGTGGCTACACCTTC. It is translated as CSAGHGAGGYTF.

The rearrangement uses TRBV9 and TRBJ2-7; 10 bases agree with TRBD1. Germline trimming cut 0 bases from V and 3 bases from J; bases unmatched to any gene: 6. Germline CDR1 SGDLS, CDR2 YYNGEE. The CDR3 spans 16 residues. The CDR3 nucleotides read TGTGCCAGCAGCGTAGACGAGACAGGGGGCTTCTACGAGCAGTACTTC. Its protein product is CASSVDETGGFYEQYF.

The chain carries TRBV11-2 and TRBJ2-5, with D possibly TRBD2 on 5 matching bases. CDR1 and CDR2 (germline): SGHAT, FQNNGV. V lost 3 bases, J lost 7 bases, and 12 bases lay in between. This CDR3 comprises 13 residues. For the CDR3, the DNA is TGTGCCAGCAGCTTCCGGGAAGTGGTGACCCAGTACTTC. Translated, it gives CASSFREVVTQYF.

This CDR3 is CASSVKDRANTEAFF. The CDR3 nucleotides are TGTGCCAGCAGTGTAAAGGACAGGGCGAACACTGAAGCTTTCTTT. The chain employs TRBV2 and TRBJ1-1; 8 nucleotides agree with TRBD1. Germline trimming cut 4 bases from V and 1 base from J; bases unmatched to any gene: 5. CDR3 length: 15 residues. The germline V gene has CDR1 SNHLY and CDR2 FYNNEI.

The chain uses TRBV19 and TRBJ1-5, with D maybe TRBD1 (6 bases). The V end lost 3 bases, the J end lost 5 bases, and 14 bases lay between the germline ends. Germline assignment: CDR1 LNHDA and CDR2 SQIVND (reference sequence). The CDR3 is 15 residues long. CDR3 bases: TGTGCCAGTAGTATCCAAGGGGGTTTTGATCAGCCCCAGCATTTT. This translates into CASSIQGGFDQPQHF.

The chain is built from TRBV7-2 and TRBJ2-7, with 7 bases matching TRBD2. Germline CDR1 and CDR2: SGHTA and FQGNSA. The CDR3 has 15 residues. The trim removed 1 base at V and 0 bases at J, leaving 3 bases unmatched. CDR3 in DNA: TGTGCCAGCAGCTTAGGGACTAGGAGCTCCTACGAGCAGTACTTC. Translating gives CASSLGTRSSYEQYF. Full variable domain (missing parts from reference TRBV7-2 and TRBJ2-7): GAGVSQSPSNKVTEKGKDVELRCDPISGHTALYWYRQSLGQGLEFLIYFQGNSAPDKSGLPSDRFSAERTGGSVSTLTIQRTQQEDSAVYLCASSLGTRSSYEQYFGPGTRLTVT.

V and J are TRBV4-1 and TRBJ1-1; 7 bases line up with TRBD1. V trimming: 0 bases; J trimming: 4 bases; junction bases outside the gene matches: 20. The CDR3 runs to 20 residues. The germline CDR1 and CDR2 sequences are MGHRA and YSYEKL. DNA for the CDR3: TGCGCCAGCAGCCAAGATGGTCGGTCTTACCGCCAGGGGGAAGGCACTGAAGCTTTCTTT. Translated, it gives CASSQDGRSYRQGEGTEAFF.

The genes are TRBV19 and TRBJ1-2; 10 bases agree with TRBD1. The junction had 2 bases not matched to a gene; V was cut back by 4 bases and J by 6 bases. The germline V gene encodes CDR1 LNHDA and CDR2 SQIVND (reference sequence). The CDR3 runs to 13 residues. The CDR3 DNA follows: TGTGCCAGTAGTAGGACAGGGGGTGATGGCTACACCTTC. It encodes CASSRTGGDGYTF.

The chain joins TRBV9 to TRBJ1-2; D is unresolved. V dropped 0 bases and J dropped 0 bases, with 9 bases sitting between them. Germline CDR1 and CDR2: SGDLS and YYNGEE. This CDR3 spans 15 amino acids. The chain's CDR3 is CASSVGAGSNYGYTF. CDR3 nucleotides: TGTGCCAGCAGCGTAGGGGCAGGCTCTAACTATGGCTACACCTTC.

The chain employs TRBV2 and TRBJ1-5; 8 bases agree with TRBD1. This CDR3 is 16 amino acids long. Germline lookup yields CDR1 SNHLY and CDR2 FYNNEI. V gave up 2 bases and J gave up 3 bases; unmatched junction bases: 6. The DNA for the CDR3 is TGTGCCAGCAGTGAACAGGGGGCTCTTAACAATCAGCCCCAGCATTTT. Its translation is CASSEQGALNNQPQHF.

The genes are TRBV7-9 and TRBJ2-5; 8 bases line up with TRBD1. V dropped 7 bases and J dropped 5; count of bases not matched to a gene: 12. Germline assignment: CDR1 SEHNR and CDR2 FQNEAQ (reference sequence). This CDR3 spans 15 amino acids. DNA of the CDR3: TGTGCCAGCACCACGGACAGGGAGAGAACGGAGACCCAGTACTTC. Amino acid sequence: CASTTDRERTETQYF.

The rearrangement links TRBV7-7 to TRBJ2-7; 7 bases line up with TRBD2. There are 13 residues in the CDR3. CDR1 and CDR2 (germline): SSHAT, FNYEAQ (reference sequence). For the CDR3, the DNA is TGTGCTAGCCAGAAGCGGGACTCCTACGAGCAGTACTTC. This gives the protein CASQKRDSYEQYF.

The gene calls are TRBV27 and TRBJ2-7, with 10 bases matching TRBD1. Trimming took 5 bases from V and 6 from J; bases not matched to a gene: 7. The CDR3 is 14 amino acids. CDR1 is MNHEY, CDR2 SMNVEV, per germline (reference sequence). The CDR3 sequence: CASSERQGAVEQYF. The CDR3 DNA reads TGTGCCAGCAGTGAGAGACAGGGGGCGGTCGAGCAGTACTTC.

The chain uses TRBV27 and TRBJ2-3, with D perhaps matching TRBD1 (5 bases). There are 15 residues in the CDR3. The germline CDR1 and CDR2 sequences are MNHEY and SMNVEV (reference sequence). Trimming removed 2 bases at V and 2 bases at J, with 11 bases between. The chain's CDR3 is CASSLRTGLTDTQYF. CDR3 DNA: TGTGCCAGCAGTTTAAGAACAGGCCTCACAGATACGCAGTATTTT.